A selection of T cell receptor beta chains follows, all from one sample in a study of control samples from healthy donors and cancer patients. Libraries were prepared by immunoSEQ multiplex PCR; TCRdb keeps only in-frame clonotypes and omits some of them. This sample has around 100,000 clones, with roughly nine tenths found just once. Material: blood. The receptors were gathered from a woman aged 45-65 years in good health. Each CDR3 is given with its conserved first and last residue. A D gene is named only where the DNA matches it firmly. Clone sizes are given selectively: once, few, many, or a class where the clone is expanded.

size,D,J,V,CDR3,DNA
.,.,TRBJ2-5,TRBV7-7,CASSRGAAQETQYF,TGTGCCAGCAGCCGAGGGGCTGCTCAGGAGACCCAGTACTTC
.,.,TRBJ1-5,TRBV4-1,CASSLRSLGQPQHF,TGCGCCAGCAGCCTCAGGAGCCTCGGGCAGCCCCAGCATTTT
.,TRBD2,TRBJ2-3,TRBV7-3,CASSLHTPGLAEKGLHF,TGTGCCAGCAGCCTCCACACGCCGGGACTAGCGGAAAAGGGGCTGCATTTT
.,TRBD2,TRBJ2-3,TRBV27,CASSLYGGSPDTQYF,TGTGCCAGCAGTTTATATGGCGGGAGCCCAGATACGCAGTATTTT
.,.,TRBJ2-2,TRBV6-6,CASSYSKGELFF,TGTGCCAGCAGTTACTCGAAGGGGGAGCTGTTTTTT
once,TRBD1,TRBJ1-6,TRBV18,CASSRQGNSPLHF,TGTGCCAGCTCCCGACAGGGCAATTCACCCCTCCACTTT
once,.,TRBJ1-1,TRBV7-8,CASSRDRMNTEAFF,TGTGCCAGCAGCCGTGACAGAATGAACACTGAAGCTTTCTTT
.,.,TRBJ2-3,TRBV9,CASSAIEGGPGDTQYF,TGTGCCAGCAGCGCCATAGAAGGAGGGCCGGGAGATACGCAGTATTTT
.,TRBD1,TRBJ1-1,TRBV6-5,CASSRDRGSNTEAFF,TGTGCCAGCAGCAGGGACAGGGGGTCAAACACTGAAGCTTTCTTT
.,.,TRBJ1-1,TRBV7-2,CASRQTGTLNTEAFF,TGTGCCAGCAGACAGACCGGGACATTGAACACTGAAGCTTTCTTT
once,.,TRBJ1-1,TRBV3-1/TRBV3-2,CASSQGASTEAFF,TGTGCCAGCAGCCAGGGGGCGAGCACTGAAGCTTTCTTT
.,TRBD1,TRBJ1-1,TRBV30,CAWSRGWDRGTEAFF,TGTGCCTGGAGCCGTGGGTGGGACAGGGGTACTGAAGCTTTCTTT
once,.,TRBJ2-2,TRBV3-1/TRBV3-2,CASSQQLGSGELFF,TGTGCCAGCAGCCAACAACTAGGTTCCGGGGAGCTGTTTTTT
.,.,TRBJ1-1,TRBV4-1,CASSQEGGRYTEAFF,TGCGCCAGCAGCCAAGAAGGTGGAAGGTACACTGAAGCTTTCTTT
.,TRBD2,TRBJ2-3,TRBV7-3,CASSLSPGGRGTDTQYF,TGTGCCAGCAGCTTAAGCCCAGGAGGGCGGGGGACAGATACGCAGTATTTT
.,TRBD1,TRBJ2-5,TRBV11-2,CASSLPGTGVKTQYF,TGTGCCAGCAGCTTACCCGGGACAGGGGTGAAGACCCAGTACTTC
.,.,TRBJ2-5,TRBV21-1,CASSKWTQETQYF,TGTGCCAGCAGCAAATGGACCCAAGAGACCCAGTACTTC
.,.,TRBJ2-5,TRBV18,CASSPVHEYQTQYF,TGTGCCAGCTCACCAGTCCACGAGTACCAGACCCAGTACTTC
.,.,TRBJ2-3,TRBV10-3,CAISDLVTDTQYF,TGTGCCATCAGTGATTTAGTGACAGATACGCAGTATTTT
.,.,TRBJ2-5,TRBV6-2/TRBV6-3,CASSYLAGQWETQYF,TGTGCCAGCAGTTACTTAGCTGGGCAGTGGGAGACCCAGTACTTC
.,.,TRBJ2-7,TRBV19,CASSIYGRGLGEQYF,TGTGCCAGTAGTATCTATGGCAGGGGCCTGGGGGAGCAGTACTTC
.,.,TRBJ1-2,TRBV27,CASSLEGSYGYTF,TGTGCCAGCAGTTTAGAGGGTAGCTATGGCTACACCTTC
.,.,TRBJ2-3,TRBV19,CASSNSLVRSDTQYF,TGTGCCAGTAGTAATTCTTTAGTGCGATCAGATACGCAGTATTTT
.,.,TRBJ2-1,TRBV6-6,CASKTYNEQFF,TGTGCCAGCAAGACCTACAATGAGCAGTTCTTC
.,TRBD2,TRBJ2-3,TRBV29-1,CSVEISSGVPDTQYF,TGCAGCGTTGAAATTTCTAGCGGGGTCCCAGATACGCAGTATTTT
.,.,TRBJ1-2,TRBV11-2,CASSSGPSFYGYTF,TGTGCCAGCAGCTCCGGGCCGAGCTTCTATGGCTACACCTTC
once,.,TRBJ2-1,TRBV6-1,CASSEGRVRNEQFF,TGTGCCAGCAGTGAAGGTAGGGTTCGGAATGAGCAGTTCTTC
.,TRBD1,TRBJ2-2,TRBV28,CASSPGQGRVFF,TGTGCCAGCAGTCCCGGACAGGGGAGGGTGTTTTTT
.,.,TRBJ2-5,TRBV29-1,CSVERTYQETQYF,TGCAGCGTTGAGCGCACGTACCAAGAGACCCAGTACTTC
.,TRBD1,TRBJ1-6,TRBV6-5,CASSSGQVNSPLHF,TGTGCCAGCAGTTCGGGACAGGTTAATTCACCCCTCCACTTT
.,TRBD2,TRBJ2-5,TRBV30,CACRLAGGETQYF,TGTGCCTGTCGTCTAGCGGGGGGTGAGACCCAGTACTTC
once,TRBD2,TRBJ2-7,TRBV4-2,CASSRGTSGDRGEQYF,TGTGCCAGCAGCCGAGGAACTAGCGGGGACCGGGGGGAGCAGTACTTC
.,.,TRBJ2-3,TRBV5-1,CASSFYGGGDTQYF,TGCGCCAGCAGCTTCTATGGGGGCGGAGATACGCAGTATTTT
.,TRBD1,TRBJ1-5,TRBV4-2,CASSQDVLWDRARGNQPQHF,TGTGCCAGCAGCCAAGATGTTTTGTGGGACAGGGCACGGGGCAATCAGCCCCAGCATTTT
.,.,TRBJ2-3,TRBV25-1,CASTRDVADTQYF,TGTGCCAGCACCCGGGACGTAGCGGATACGCAGTATTTT
.,TRBD2,TRBJ2-4,TRBV19,CASSTLAGMNIQYF,TGTGCCAGTAGTACACTAGCGGGAATGAACATTCAGTACTTC
.,TRBD1,TRBJ1-6,TRBV5-1,CASSLGTVPYNSPLHF,TGCGCCAGCAGCCTAGGGACAGTTCCCTATAATTCACCCCTCCACTTT
.,TRBD1,TRBJ1-3,TRBV9,CASSIGQGDGNTIYF,TGTGCCAGCAGTATCGGACAGGGTGATGGAAACACCATATATTTT
.,.,TRBJ1-1,TRBV11-3,CASSAGFTNTEAFF,TGTGCCAGCAGCGCGGGGTTTACGAACACTGAAGCTTTCTTT
few,.,TRBJ2-1,TRBV20-1,CSASPINEQFF,TGCAGTGCTAGCCCTATAAATGAGCAGTTCTTC
once,.,TRBJ1-4,TRBV7-6,CASSPTHGRVNEKLFF,TGTGCCAGCAGCCCCACTCACGGTAGAGTGAATGAAAAACTGTTTTTT
.,.,TRBJ2-1,TRBV4-1,CASSQVDSSINEQFF,TGCGCCAGCAGCCAAGTCGACTCGAGTATCAATGAGCAGTTCTTC
.,.,TRBJ1-1,TRBV29-1,CSVAQGPEAFF,TGCAGCGTTGCCCAGGGTCCTGAAGCTTTCTTT
.,.,TRBJ2-3,TRBV6-2/TRBV6-3,CASSYPGPFTDTQYF,TGTGCCAGCAGTTACCCGGGACCGTTCACAGATACGCAGTATTTT
.,.,TRBJ2-1,TRBV19,CASSFTRFDEQFF,TGTGCCAGTAGTTTCACTAGGTTCGATGAGCAGTTCTTC
.,.,TRBJ1-1,TRBV7-3,CASSHGGDTEAFF,TGTGCCAGCAGCCACGGAGGTGACACTGAAGCTTTCTTT
.,.,TRBJ2-3,TRBV5-6,CASSLLGASTDTQYF,TGTGCCAGCAGCTTACTGGGGGCTAGCACAGATACGCAGTATTTT
.,.,TRBJ2-4,TRBV20-1,CSAPRVNIQYF,TGCAGTGCTCCCAGGGTAAACATTCAGTACTTC